A selection of T cell receptor beta chains follows, all from one sample in a study of T cell responses to AZD1222 COVID-19 vaccine. Sequenced by immunoSEQ multiplex PCR; TCRdb stores in-frame clones only, minus some. Of some 130,000 clones listed, approximately 90% are singletons. The material sequenced was peripheral blood, taken on day 0 of AZD1222 vaccination. These TCRs come from an adult in good health. The CDR3 runs from the conserved cysteine through the conserved F or W. The D gene is left open where the match is weak. A row's size may be missing; if present it is once, few, many or a size class.

-,TRBJ2-3,TRBV7-9,TRBD1,TGTGCCACCCGGGACAGGGCCGCAGATACGCAGTATTTT,CATRDRAADTQYF
-,TRBJ1-4,TRBV2,-,TGTGCCTCCTACGGGGGGGCCACTAATGAAAAACTGTTTTTT,CASYGGATNEKLFF
-,TRBJ1-1,TRBV27,-,TGTGCCAGCGGAGGGTGGATTGACACTGAAGCTTTCTTT,CASGGWIDTEAFF
-,TRBJ1-6,TRBV4-1,-,TGCGCCAGCAGCCAAGAACAGGGATATAATTCACCCCTCCACTTT,CASSQEQGYNSPLHF
once,TRBJ2-2,TRBV7-3,-,TGTGCCAGCAGCCGACAGCCGAACACCGGGGAGCTGTTTTTT,CASSRQPNTGELFF
-,TRBJ1-6,TRBV28,-,TGTGCCAGCAGCCGCCTGGGTATTTCACCCCTCCACTTT,CASSRLGISPLHF
once,TRBJ1-4,TRBV5-6,-,TGTGCCAGCAGCTTGAGAGGGCCGTTTGAAAAACTGTTTTTT,CASSLRGPFEKLFF
-,TRBJ2-7,TRBV20-1,-,TGCAGTGCTAGGAGGGACGAGCAGTACTTC,CSARRDEQYF
many,TRBJ2-7,TRBV5-4,-,TGTGCCAGCAGCTTGGGGGCGGAGCAGTACTTC,CASSLGAEQYF
-,TRBJ1-4,TRBV15,-,TGTGCCACCAGCACCCAATCGAGGGGGAGGTTTGGGGAAAAACTGTTTTTT,CATSTQSRGRFGEKLFF
once,TRBJ1-4,TRBV4-2,-,TGTGCCAGCAGCCAAGGGACAGACGAAAAACTGTTTTTT,CASSQGTDEKLFF
-,TRBJ2-3,TRBV27,TRBD2,TGTGCCAGCAGTTTATTGTGGGCGGGGGTAAGCACAGATACGCAGTATTTT,CASSLLWAGVSTDTQYF
once,TRBJ1-5,TRBV30,TRBD1,TGTGCCTGGAGTGCCGACAGGGAGTTGGGTTCTAGCAATCAGCCCCAGCATTTT,CAWSADRELGSSNQPQHF
few,TRBJ2-7,TRBV14,TRBD1,TGTGCCAGCAGCCAAGGGACAGGACCTTGGGAGCAGTACTTC,CASSQGTGPWEQYF
-,TRBJ1-5,TRBV4-1,-,TGCGCCAGCAGCCAAGTTACGGGCAATCAGCCCCAGCATTTT,CASSQVTGNQPQHF
-,TRBJ2-1,TRBV4-1,TRBD2,TGCGCCAGCAGCCAAGAAGGGGCTAGCGGGGGGGTGATTGCCTACAATGAGCAGTTCTTC,CASSQEGASGGVIAYNEQFF
-,TRBJ2-2,TRBV5-4,-,TGTGCCAGCAGAGAAACCAGCGCTTCTCTGGGGGAGCTGTTTTTT,CASRETSASLGELFF
-,TRBJ2-7,TRBV4-3,-,TGCGCCAGCAGCCAAAATACAGGACTCTACGAGCAGTACTTC,CASSQNTGLYEQYF
-,TRBJ2-3,TRBV15,TRBD2,TGTGCCACCAGCAAGTGGGCTAGCGGACCCACAGATACGCAGTATTTT,CATSKWASGPTDTQYF
-,TRBJ2-5,TRBV29-1,TRBD2,TGCAGCGTCGGGGGGGAGACCCAGTACTTC,CSVGGETQYF
-,TRBJ1-2,TRBV12-3/TRBV12-4,-,TGTGCCAGCCTAGACGGCTATGGCTACACCTTC,CASLDGYGYTF
-,TRBJ1-4,TRBV5-6,-,TGTGCCAGCACCAATCAGGTGGTGTCGGAAAAACTGTTTTTT,CASTNQVVSEKLFF
-,TRBJ2-7,TRBV3-1/TRBV3-2,-,TGTGCCAGCAGCCACCAGGGAACCTACGAGCAGTACTTC,CASSHQGTYEQYF
-,TRBJ1-5,TRBV20-1,-,TGCAGTGCTAGTGGGGGCCCAAATCAGCCCCAGCATTTT,CSASGGPNQPQHF
-,TRBJ2-3,TRBV5-1,-,TGCGCCAGCAGCTCATGGGGGTACAGCACAGATACGCAGTATTTT,CASSSWGYSTDTQYF
-,TRBJ2-5,TRBV5-1,TRBD2,TGCGCCAGCAGCCTGACTAGCGGGGGGGCCGGGGAGACCCAGTACTTC,CASSLTSGGAGETQYF
-,TRBJ1-1,TRBV9,TRBD1,TGTGCCAGCAGCCCGACAGGGGTGAACACTGAAGCTTTCTTT,CASSPTGVNTEAFF
once,TRBJ2-7,TRBV7-9,TRBD1,TGTGCCAGCCGGCGCGGGACAGGGATCCCCTACGAGCAGTACTTC,CASRRGTGIPYEQYF
-,TRBJ1-1,TRBV30,-,TGTGCCTGGAGCCCTACAACAGAAGCTTTCTTT,CAWSPTTEAFF
-,TRBJ2-1,TRBV7-9,-,TGTGCCAGCAGCCAGACAACGAACAATGAGCAGTTCTTC,CASSQTTNNEQFF
-,TRBJ1-2,TRBV3-1/TRBV3-2,-,TGTGCCAGCAGCCGGGGCGGCGACTATGGCTACACCTTC,CASSRGGDYGYTF
-,TRBJ1-5,TRBV9,-,TGTGCCAGCAGCGTAAATGTGGGCTCGGGTCAGCCCCAGCATTTT,CASSVNVGSGQPQHF
-,TRBJ1-1,TRBV6-5,-,TGTGCCAGCAGTTACTTCTCAGGGAGTAAGACTGAAGCTTTCTTT,CASSYFSGSKTEAFF
-,TRBJ2-1,TRBV15,-,TGTGCCACCAGCAGAGACCCCGATCATGCTGAGCAGTTCTTC,CATSRDPDHAEQFF
-,TRBJ2-2,TRBV3-1/TRBV3-2,TRBD2,TGTGCCAGCAGCCAATACCAACTAGCGGGGAACACCGGGGAGCTGTTTTTT,CASSQYQLAGNTGELFF
-,TRBJ1-5,TRBV24-1,-,TGTGCCACTCCCGCCCAGGGGCGCAATCAGCCCCAGCATTTT,CATPAQGRNQPQHF
once,TRBJ2-3,TRBV24-1,-,TGTGCCACCAGTCCAGAGGGAACAGGGAGATGGGATACGCAGTATTTT,CATSPEGTGRWDTQYF
-,TRBJ2-4,TRBV19,-,TGTGCCAGTAGACAGCTGGACATTCAGTACTTC,CASRQLDIQYF
-,TRBJ1-2,TRBV18,-,TGTGCCAGCTCACCATCATCTGACTATGGCTACACCTTC,CASSPSSDYGYTF
-,TRBJ1-6,TRBV30,TRBD1,TGTGCCTGGAGAGTCAGGGGGGGTAATTCACCCCTCCACTTT,CAWRVRGGNSPLHF
-,TRBJ1-3,TRBV7-6,-,TGTGCCAGCAGCTTGAATTGGGGGCCTGGAAACACCATATATTTT,CASSLNWGPGNTIYF
-,TRBJ1-2,TRBV7-9,-,TGTGCCAGCAGCCCCGGGACTTCGGGCTATGGCTACACCTTC,CASSPGTSGYGYTF
-,TRBJ1-5,TRBV30,-,TGTGCCTGGAGCGACCCTACAGGGAGAAGCAATCAGCCCCAGCATTTT,CAWSDPTGRSNQPQHF
-,TRBJ2-7,TRBV27,TRBD1,TGTGCCAGCAGTCCAGGACAGGGGGCCTACGAGCAGTACTTC,CASSPGQGAYEQYF
once,TRBJ1-5,TRBV6-6,TRBD1,TGTGCCAGCAGGGGGCGACAGGGCTCTACGCCCCAGCATTTT,CASRGRQGSTPQHF
-,TRBJ2-7,TRBV3-1/TRBV3-2,-,TGTGCCAGCAGCCAAGGTCCAGGGCCGAGCTCCTACGAGCAGTACTTC,CASSQGPGPSSYEQYF
once,TRBJ1-5,TRBV7-2,-,TGTGCCAGCAGCTTAGTAGGGGGGAATCAGCCCCAGCATTTT,CASSLVGGNQPQHF
-,TRBJ1-2,TRBV6-5,-,TGTGCCAGCACCCCTGGGGACTATGGCTACACCTTC,CASTPGDYGYTF
-,TRBJ2-1,TRBV5-5,TRBD2,TGTGCCAGCGTTAAAGCGGGGGGGCGGAATGAGCAGTTCTTC,CASVKAGGRNEQFF
-,TRBJ1-4,TRBV2,-,TGTGCCAGCAGTGAAGCTGAAAAACTGTTTTTT,CASSEAEKLFF
-,TRBJ1-1,TRBV13,TRBD1,TGTGCCAGCAGCCTGGGACAGGGCCCTGAAGCTTTCTTT,CASSLGQGPEAFF
once,TRBJ1-2,TRBV7-9,TRBD1,TGTGCCAGCAGCATAGACAGGGGGCAGGACTATGGCTACACCTTC,CASSIDRGQDYGYTF
-,TRBJ2-2,TRBV10-3,-,TGTGCCATCAGTGAAGTGTCAGGCCTCACCGGGGAGCTGTTTTTT,CAISEVSGLTGELFF
-,TRBJ2-3,TRBV20-1,TRBD2,TGCAGTGCTAGTGGGGGACTAGTTATGACAGATACGCAGTATTTT,CSASGGLVMTDTQYF
once,TRBJ1-3,TRBV27,TRBD1,TGTGCCAGCAGTTCACCGGGACAGGGTATTAACACCATATATTTT,CASSSPGQGINTIYF